The next 6 T cell receptor beta chains were all read from a single sample in a study of blood T cell repertoires in COVID-19. Repertoires were generated with immunoSEQ multiplex PCR, while TCRdb's copy carries only in-frame clones and drops some. The sample lists approximately 100,000 clones; over 80% were seen once. Sequences were obtained from peripheral blood. Receptors were obtained from a man aged 45-60 years with active COVID-19.

The chain combines TRBV7-9 with TRBJ2-5; TRBD1 might be the D (6 bases). Between the trimmed V and J ends, which lost 3 bases and 3 bases, there was a span of 8 bases. The germline V gene has CDR1 SEHNR and CDR2 FQNEAQ (reference sequence). The CDR3 is 13 residues long. The DNA for the CDR3 is TGTGCCAGCAGCTTTAACAGGGAAGAGACCCAGTACTTC. Translation: CASSFNREETQYF.

The rearrangement links TRBV5-1 to TRBJ2-3; a possible D gene is TRBD2 (5 bases). The CDR3 is 14 residues long. The V and J ends lost 5 bases and 2 bases respectively, with 12 bases between them. Germline V lookup: CDR1 SGHRS, CDR2 YFSETQ. The CDR3 reads CASREGTATDTQYF. For the CDR3, the DNA is TGCGCCAGCAGAGAGGGTACAGCCACAGATACGCAGTATTTT.

This clone was seen more than once but under ten times. The CDR3 DNA sequence: TGTGCCAGCAGTTATCGGGGTCGTGATGAGCAGTTCTTC. Amino acids: CASSYRGRDEQFF. V and J are TRBV6-5 and TRBJ2-1; D possibly corresponds to TRBD2 (5 bases). CDR1 and CDR2 from the germline V gene are MNHEY and SVGAGI. The CDR3 spans 13 residues. The V and J ends lost 3 bases and 8 bases respectively, with 11 bases between them.

This clone came up a few times. This chain connects TRBV7-9 to TRBJ2-2; D is unresolved. The CDR3 totals 15 residues. Germline assignment: CDR1 SEHNR and CDR2 FQNEAQ (reference sequence). V gave up 8 bases and J gave up 4 bases, with 17 bases separating them. CDR3 sequence (DNA): TGTGCCAGCCGAGCTCGGGTGCCATTCACCGGGGAGCTGTTTTTT. As protein: CASRARVPFTGELFF.

For the CDR3, the DNA is TGTGCCAGCAGCCCTTCCGGGACAGGCGGCTATGGCTACACCTTC. Amino acids: CASSPSGTGGYGYTF. The rearrangement links TRBV5-4 to TRBJ1-2, with 8 bases aligning to TRBD1. V lost 4 bases to trimming and J lost 4 bases; unmatched junction nucleotides: 9. This CDR3 has 15 residues. The V gene's germline CDR1 is SGHNT and CDR2 YYREEE (reference sequence).

This clone was detected once. The CDR3 here is CASSELAMDEQFF. CDR3 DNA sequence: TGTGCCAGCAGTGAATTAGCGATGGATGAGCAGTTCTTC. This sequence joins TRBV6-1 and TRBJ2-1; perhaps TRBD2 as D (5 bases). Per germline, CDR1 MNHNS and CDR2 SASEGT. The length of the CDR3 is 13 residues. V was trimmed by 2 bases and J by 8 bases, leaving 10 bases between them.